One and the same sample provided the 31 T cell receptor beta chains below, sequenced in a study of T-cell memory formation after mild COVID-19. Using its own MiXCR run on the 5' RACE reads, TCRdb lists one record per CDR3 protein. The data contain 84,000 or so distinct CDR3 sequences, more than 11% of them singletons. What was sequenced was PBMCs or a T cell subset sorted from them (not recorded which). These TCRs come from an adult woman who had mild COVID-19 (a few samples of this study predate the infection). Cell type and time point are not known.

Many counts were recorded for this clonotype. The chain carries TRBV20-1 and TRBJ1-1; 10 nucleotides line up with TRBD1. V shed 5 bases and J 3 bases; nucleotides not matched to a gene: 0. The CDR3 contains 12 residues. Germline V CDR1 and CDR2: DFQATT, SNEGSKA (reference sequence). In nucleotides, the CDR3 is TGCAGTGCTGGACAGGGGGACACTGAAGCTTTCTTT. Translation: CSAGQGDTEAFF.

This clonotype was seen many times. The chain uses TRBV20-1 and TRBJ2-7, with 8 bases matching TRBD2. Germline-derived CDR1 and CDR2 are DFQATT and SNEGSKA (reference sequence). The CDR3 loop spans 15 amino acids. V lost 0 bases and J lost 2; bases outside the gene matches: 6. The CDR3 spells CSAREPPGGPYEQYF. The CDR3 DNA sequence: TGCAGTGCTAGAGAACCCCCGGGAGGGCCCTACGAGCAGTACTTC.

This clonotype turned up a few times. V gene TRBV20-1 combines with J gene TRBJ2-3; 12 nucleotides agree with TRBD2. The V gene end was trimmed by 1 base and the J gene end by 1 base; junction bases not matched to a gene: 3. Germline V gene data show CDR1 as DFQATT and CDR2 as SNEGSKA (reference sequence). This CDR3 region has 16 residues. The CDR3 loop is CSARALAGGRTDTQYF. The CDR3 bases are TGCAGTGCTAGAGCCCTAGCGGGGGGGCGCACAGATACGCAGTATTTT.

The chain uses TRBV5-6 and TRBJ2-7, with 12 bases that match TRBD2. The germline CDR1 and CDR2 sequences are SGHDT and YYEEEE. The CDR3 has 14 amino acids. Trimming cost V 3 bases and J 2 bases; bases outside gene matches: 0. The CDR3 spells CASSWTSGAYEQYF. In DNA, the CDR3 is TGTGCCAGCAGCTGGACTAGCGGGGCCTACGAGCAGTACTTC.

The sample holds a few counts of this clonotype. The chain links TRBV29-1 to TRBJ1-1; tentative D call: TRBD1 (5 bases). In germline, CDR1 is SQVTM, CDR2 ANQGSEA. The CDR3 is made up of 13 amino acids. Between the trimmed V and J ends, which lost 6 bases and 7 bases, there was a span of 18 bases. CDR3 DNA: TGCAGCGTGTCTCCGGGACCGCTGGATGAAGCTTTCTTT. It encodes CSVSPGPLDEAFF.

The V call is TRBV12-3 or TRBV12-4, the J call TRBJ2-7, with D possibly being TRBD2 (6 bases). The CDR3 spans 15 residues. V lost 3 bases and J lost 5, with 17 bases in between. CDR3: CASSFLGGVGDEQYF. In nucleotides, the CDR3 is TGTGCCAGCAGTTTTCTCGGCGGGGTGGGAGACGAGCAGTACTTC.

The V gene is TRBV6-5, the J gene TRBJ2-7; D unresolved. Trimming took 0 bases from V and 9 from J, leaving 6 bases between them. From germline, CDR1 is MNHEY and CDR2 SVGAGI. There are 11 residues in the CDR3. This chain's CDR3 is CASSYSGVQYF. In DNA, the CDR3 is TGTGCCAGCAGTTACTCGGGCGTGCAGTACTTC.

The gene calls are TRBV14 and TRBJ2-3, with a possible D match to TRBD1 (6 bases). The CDR3 has 13 residues. Trimming pared 7 bases from V and 6 bases from J, leaving 14 bases between. Germline assignment: CDR1 SGHDN and CDR2 FVKESK. The DNA for the CDR3 is TGTGCCAGCAACGATCATAGGGGGGATACGCAGTATTTT. Translation gives CASNDHRGDTQYF.

The chain carries TRBV27 and TRBJ2-7, with TRBD1 matching 9 bases. After removal of 3 bases from V and 5 bases from J, the junction contained 5 bases not matched to a gene. CDR1 and CDR2 from the germline V gene are MNHEY and SMNVEV (reference sequence). The CDR3 is 14 residues long. As DNA, the CDR3 is TGTGCCAGCAGTTTTTCGGGACAGGGTCACGAGCAGTACTTC. Protein sequence: CASSFSGQGHEQYF.

In this sample, this clonotype turned up a few times. The chain recombines TRBV4-3 with TRBJ2-7, with TRBD2 matching 8 bases. Trimming at V came to 2 bases and at J to 0 bases, leaving 9 bases not matched to a gene. CDR3 length equals 17 residues. Germline V gene data show CDR1 as LGHNA and CDR2 as YSLEER. In DNA form, the CDR3 reads TGCGCCAGCAGCCAATTCGTAACTAGCGGATCCTCCTACGAGCAGTACTTC. It specifies CASSQFVTSGSSYEQYF.

The chain has TRBV7-3 and TRBJ2-3; possibly TRBD1 or TRBD2 for D (6 bases each). The CDR3 consists of 14 residues. In germline, CDR1 is SGHTA, CDR2 FQGTGA. V was trimmed by 2 bases and J by 5 bases, leaving 11 bases between them. In DNA form, the CDR3 reads TGTGCCAGCAGCTTAGGTGGGGGGCGAGATACGCAGTATTTT. This translates into CASSLGGGRDTQYF.

This clonotype was found a few times. V and J are TRBV7-3 and TRBJ2-3; tentative D call: TRBD2 (6 bases). Trimming took 0 bases from V and 6 from J, leaving 10 bases between them. The V gene's germline CDR1 is SGHTA and CDR2 FQGTGA. This CDR3 spans 14 amino acids. The CDR3: CASSLTFGGDTQYF. The CDR3 bases are TGTGCCAGCAGCTTAACGTTCGGGGGTGATACGCAGTATTTT. Combining the CDR3 with reference TRBV7-3 and TRBJ2-3 gives the whole variable domain GAGVSQTPSNKVTEKGKYVELRCDPISGHTALYWYRQSLGQGPEFLIYFQGTGAADDSGLPNDRFFAVRPEGSVSTLKIQRTERGDSAVYLCASSLTFGGDTQYFGPGTRLTVL.

In its sample, this clonotype was seen a few times. V and J are TRBV20-1 and TRBJ2-1; 7 bases map to TRBD2. The J segment lost 8 bases and the V segment lost 4 bases, leaving 8 bases of the junction unmatched. CDR3 length: 13 amino acids. Germline CDR1 is DFQATT and CDR2 is SNEGSKA (reference sequence). The CDR3 DNA sequence: TGCAGTGCTAAAGGACTAGAGTCCCATGAGCAGTTCTTC. This sequence encodes CSAKGLESHEQFF.

The rearrangement links TRBV19 to TRBJ2-7, with D perhaps TRBD2 (5 bases). CDR1 is LNHDA and CDR2 is SQIVND in the germline V gene (reference sequence). The CDR3 is 14 residues long. Trimming took off 6 bases at V and 7 bases at J, with 19 bases between the two ends. This CDR3 reads CASRGLNGIGEQYF. The CDR3 DNA sequence: TGTGCCAGTAGGGGCCTCAACGGGATCGGGGAGCAGTACTTC.

The chain carries TRBV7-9 and TRBJ1-4, with 8 bases lining up with TRBD1. With 4 bases clipped from V and 0 bases from J, the junction kept 1 base outside the gene matches. CDR1 and CDR2 from the germline V gene are SEHNR and FQNEAQ (reference sequence). This CDR3 spans 15 amino acids. The CDR3 sequence: CASSWTGSTNEKLFF. The DNA for the CDR3 is TGTGCCAGCAGCTGGACAGGGTCAACTAATGAAAAACTGTTTTTT.

The V and J genes are TRBV2 and TRBJ2-1, with D unresolved. Germline lookup yields CDR1 SNHLY and CDR2 FYNNEI. CDR3 length equals 12 residues. The V and J ends lost 6 bases and 6 bases respectively, with 9 bases between them. The CDR3 DNA reads TGTGCCAGCAGCCCCGCAACCAATGAGCAGTTCTTC. Translation: CASSPATNEQFF.

V gene TRBV7-9 combines with J gene TRBJ2-7; D is tentatively TRBD1 or TRBD2 (5 bases each). From germline, CDR1 is SEHNR and CDR2 FQNEAQ (reference sequence). V shed 1 base and J shed 5 bases, with 15 bases lying between them. The CDR3 sequence is 15 residues long. CDR3 residues: CASSLVMQGRHEQYF. The CDR3 DNA reads TGTGCCAGCAGCTTAGTCATGCAGGGACGCCACGAGCAGTACTTC.

This clonotype has more than one count but fewer than ten. V gene TRBV4-1 combines with J gene TRBJ2-1; 9 bases are a match to TRBD2. The germline gives CDR1 MGHRA, CDR2 YSYEKL. This CDR3 spans 17 amino acids. With V trimmed by 2 bases and J by 3 bases, 8 bases remained unmatched. As DNA, the CDR3 is TGCGCCAGCAGCCAACACGGTCATAGCGGGGGCTACAATGAGCAGTTCTTC. Its protein is CASSQHGHSGGYNEQFF.

This chain connects TRBV9 to TRBJ1-2, with D possibly being TRBD1 (6 bases). From germline, CDR1 is SGDLS and CDR2 YYNGEE. This CDR3 spans 13 amino acids. Trimming pared 3 bases from V and 4 bases from J, leaving 10 bases between. CDR3 DNA sequence: TGTGCCAGCAGCGCGGGACAAATCTATGGCTACACCTTC. Its translation: CASSAGQIYGYTF.

This chain links TRBV11-2 with TRBJ2-1; D not certain. The CDR3 has 15 amino acids. Trimming stripped 5 bases from V and 10 bases from J, with 21 bases between. Germline V CDR1 and CDR2: SGHAT, FQNNGV. The CDR3 DNA reads as TGTGCCAGCAGCCATGGCGGCGCTTGGCTCGGGGAGCAGTTCTTC. Translating it yields CASSHGGAWLGEQFF.

This clonotype was seen many times. The chain is built from TRBV10-3 and TRBJ2-1; 9 bases line up with TRBD1. The junction had 3 bases not matched to a gene; V was cut back by 2 bases and J by 4 bases. CDR3 length: 15 residues. Germline V gives CDR1 ENHRY, CDR2 SYGVKD. CDR3 bases: TGTGCCATCAGTGAGGGACAGGGGTTTTACAATGAGCAGTTCTTC. Protein sequence: CAISEGQGFYNEQFF.

In its sample, this clonotype was seen a few times. This sequence joins TRBV16 and TRBJ2-7; D is unclear. V was clipped by 3 bases and J by 2 bases, with 14 bases between them. The CDR3 runs 15 residues. Germline V lookup: CDR1 KGHSY, CDR2 FQNENV. CDR3 bases: TGTGCCAGCAGCCAGGGTGGCAGCTTAACCTACGAGCAGTACTTC. This gives the protein CASSQGGSLTYEQYF.

This chain links TRBV14 with TRBJ2-1, with D hard to call. CDR3 length: 14 amino acids. Germline loops: CDR1 SGHDN, CDR2 FVKESK. The V end was cut by 0 bases, the J end by 9 bases, with 12 bases between. The CDR3 nucleotides read TGTGCCAGCAGCCAAGATCTATGGGGAATTGAGCAGTTCTTC. It specifies CASSQDLWGIEQFF.

V usage is TRBV5-1 and J usage is TRBJ2-3, with 7 bases matching TRBD1. The CDR3 is 15 amino acids. V was clipped by 4 bases and J by 4 bases; unmatched bases: 9. Per the germline V gene, CDR1 is SGHRS and CDR2 is YFSETQ. The CDR3 coding sequence is TGCGCCAGCAGCCGTGGGACAGAGGGCCCAGATACGCAGTATTTT. Protein: CASSRGTEGPDTQYF. Combining the CDR3 with reference TRBV5-1 and TRBJ2-3 gives the whole variable domain KAGVTQTPRYLIKTRGQQVTLSCSPISGHRSVSWYQQTPGQGLQFLFEYFSETQRNKGNFPGRFSGRQFSNSRSEMNVSTLELGDSALYLCASSRGTEGPDTQYFGPGTRLTVL.

This rearrangement joins TRBV29-1 to TRBJ2-1, with 8 bases lining up with TRBD2. The germline CDR1 and CDR2 sequences are SQVTM and ANQGSEA. The CDR3 is made up of 13 amino acids. The V and J ends lost 4 bases and 9 bases, in that order; junction bases with no gene match: 8. As DNA, the CDR3 is TGCAGCGTTGTCTCTCCGGGAGGGTCTGAGCAGTTCTTC. It is translated as CSVVSPGGSEQFF.

This clonotype was seen only a few times. The chain uses TRBV25-1 and TRBJ2-1; 10 bases are a match to TRBD2. V lost 6 bases, J lost 8 bases, and 13 bases stayed unmatched. The CDR3 is 16 amino acids. CDR1 and CDR2 (germline): MGHDK, SYGVNS. DNA of the CDR3: TGTGCCAGCAGCATTACCAGCGGGAGGGCCTTCGATGAGCAGTTCTTC. The encoded protein is CASSITSGRAFDEQFF.

This clonotype showed up just a few times. This chain uses TRBV12-3 or TRBV12-4 with TRBJ2-3, with D hard to call. V dropped 6 bases and J dropped 2 bases, with 18 bases sitting between them. CDR3 size: 16 residues. The CDR3 DNA is TGTGCCAGCAGCTCTCAGAGCCTTGGAGTCACAGATACGCAGTATTTT. Protein sequence: CASSSQSLGVTDTQYF.

In its sample, this clonotype was seen a few times. This chain uses TRBV7-6 with TRBJ1-2; 8 positions agree with TRBD1. Germline V gene data show CDR1 as SGHVS and CDR2 as FNYEAQ. Germline trimming cut 2 bases from V and 6 bases from J; bases unmatched to any gene: 8. The CDR3 runs 15 residues. CDR3 loop: CASSLLPGQDHGYTF. CDR3 coding DNA: TGTGCCAGCAGCTTACTACCGGGACAGGACCATGGCTACACCTTC.

Only a few counts were recorded for this clonotype. This rearrangement joins TRBV6-5 to TRBJ1-2, with unresolved D. Germline V gives CDR1 MNHEY, CDR2 SVGAGI. V dropped 2 bases and J dropped 6 bases, with 13 bases sitting between them. CDR3 length: 14 residues. CDR3 bases: TGTGCCAGCAGTTACCCTGGGAGTCGGGATGGCTACACCTTC. Amino acid sequence: CASSYPGSRDGYTF.

This rearrangement joins TRBV6-5 to TRBJ2-7; 8 nucleotides line up with TRBD1. Per the germline V gene, CDR1 is MNHEY and CDR2 is SVGAGI. The CDR3 loop spans 14 amino acids. Germline trimming cut 7 bases from V and 2 bases from J; bases unmatched to any gene: 7. The CDR3 loop reads CASTSPGQAYEQYF. CDR3 nucleotide sequence: TGTGCCAGCACCTCACCGGGACAGGCCTACGAGCAGTACTTC.

This clonotype was recorded a few times. V gene TRBV14 combines with J gene TRBJ2-7; D uncertain. The length of the CDR3 is 16 residues. V shed 4 bases and J shed 3 bases, with 19 bases lying between them. The germline gives CDR1 SGHDN, CDR2 FVKESK. DNA for the CDR3: TGTGCCAGCAGCCCAAAGACGAGTACCGGAGACTACGAGCAGTACTTC. Translation gives CASSPKTSTGDYEQYF.